This is a list of T cell receptor beta chains from one sample in a study of blood T cell repertoires in COVID-19. Produced via immunoSEQ multiplex PCR; TCRdb's table is partial and in-frame only. Of about 300,000 clones in the sample, roughly 83% were seen once. The sequencing input was peripheral blood. The receptors here all came from a woman in her forties or fifties with acute or convalescent COVID-19. Both conserved end residues are part of each CDR3. A D gene is named only where the DNA matches it firmly. Clone size appears in some rows only: once, few, many, or a class for an expanded clone.

TRBV4-2,TRBJ1-1,TRBD1,.,TGTGCCAGCAGCCAAGCCGGGACAGCGAACACTGAAGCTTTCTTT,CASSQAGTANTEAFF
TRBV10-3,TRBJ2-3,TRBD2,.,TGTGCCACCGGACTAGCGGGACCTCGAGGCACAGATACGCAGTATTTT,CATGLAGPRGTDTQYF
TRBV15,TRBJ2-1,TRBD2,.,TGTGCCACCAGCCGTACTAGCGGGAGTAGGAACAATGAGCAGTTCTTC,CATSRTSGSRNNEQFF
TRBV5-6,TRBJ2-7,TRBD2,.,TGTGCCAGCAGCTTGGTGGGGGGGAACGAGCAGTACTTC,CASSLVGGNEQYF
TRBV5-1,TRBJ2-2,.,once,TGCGCCAGCAGCAGCGTTCCGTTACCCACCGGGGAGCTGTTTTTT,CASSSVPLPTGELFF
TRBV28,TRBJ1-1,TRBD1,.,TGTGCCAGCAGATGGGGCAGGGGGTTAGGTGAAGCTTTCTTT,CASRWGRGLGEAFF
TRBV5-1,TRBJ2-7,TRBD2,.,TGCGCCAGCAGCTTGGTAGTAGCGGGAGGGAGCTCCTACGAGCAGTACTTC,CASSLVVAGGSSYEQYF
TRBV7-2,TRBJ1-5,TRBD1,few,TGTGCCAGCAGCACCCGGACAGGGAACAATCAGCCCCAGCATTTT,CASSTRTGNNQPQHF
TRBV5-1,TRBJ1-1,.,.,TGCGCCAGCAGCTTGGGTCGGATACCGGGGACTGAAGCTTTCTTT,CASSLGRIPGTEAFF
TRBV5-1,TRBJ1-5,.,.,TGCGCCAGCAGCCTAGGGGGGGCCAATCAGCCCCAGCATTTT,CASSLGGANQPQHF
TRBV7-8,TRBJ2-7,TRBD2,few,TGTGCCAGCAGCGCCTGGCGGGAGGTTTCCTACGAGCAGTACTTC,CASSAWREVSYEQYF
TRBV27,TRBJ1-2,TRBD1,once,TGTGCCAGCAGTCCCACAAGGGGGCAGGGTGGCTACACCTTC,CASSPTRGQGGYTF
TRBV9,TRBJ1-2,.,few,TGTGCCAGCAGCGAGGGGTCCGGCTATGGCTACACCTTC,CASSEGSGYGYTF
TRBV19,TRBJ2-1,TRBD2,.,TGTGCCAGTAGAACCCAACTAGCGGGAGGCAATGAGCAGTTCTTC,CASRTQLAGGNEQFF
TRBV20-1,TRBJ1-5,.,.,TGCAGTGCTCGTGACTCAGTCCGCAATCAGCCCCAGCATTTT,CSARDSVRNQPQHF
TRBV28,TRBJ2-7,.,.,TGTGCCAGCAGTTTCCTCGGACAGTACGAGCAGTACTTC,CASSFLGQYEQYF
TRBV7-8,TRBJ2-7,TRBD1,.,TGTGCCAGCAGCTTAGCCGGCGTCGGGACCGCGAGACAGGGGGAGCAGTACTTC,CASSLAGVGTARQGEQYF
TRBV18,TRBJ2-5,TRBD1,.,TGTGCCAGCTCACCACCGTCGCAGGGGGCAAAGACCCAGTACTTC,CASSPPSQGAKTQYF
TRBV28,TRBJ2-3,TRBD2,.,TGTGCCAGCAGTCCCGGACTAGCGGGAGACCGCACAGATACGCAGTATTTT,CASSPGLAGDRTDTQYF
TRBV11-2,TRBJ1-1,.,.,TGTGCCAGCAGTCGAGGCAGGGGCAGTCGGACTGAAGCTTTCTTT,CASSRGRGSRTEAFF
TRBV27,TRBJ2-1,.,.,TGTGCCAGCAGTTTGGAGGGAGTTAGTTACAATGAGCAGTTCTTC,CASSLEGVSYNEQFF
TRBV7-9,TRBJ2-1,.,few,TGTGCCAGCAGCTTATTGAGGAGCTCCTACAATGAGCAGTTCTTC,CASSLLRSSYNEQFF
TRBV28,TRBJ2-1,.,few,TGTGCCAGCACCGACACGGGAGCGGGCGATGAGCAGTTCTTC,CASTDTGAGDEQFF
TRBV4-2,TRBJ1-5,.,.,TGTGCCAGCAGCCAAGATGGGGGGAGCAATCAGCCCCAGCATTTT,CASSQDGGSNQPQHF
TRBV28,TRBJ1-2,.,.,TGTGCCAGCAGTTCAGGGGAGTACTATGGCTACACCTTC,CASSSGEYYGYTF
TRBV6-5,TRBJ1-1,TRBD1,.,TGTGCCAGCAGTTACCAGACAGGGCCGGGGACTGAAGCTTTCTTT,CASSYQTGPGTEAFF
TRBV30,TRBJ1-5,TRBD1,.,TGTGCCTGGAGAGCGGGACAGGGATATAGCAATCAGCCCCAGCATTTT,CAWRAGQGYSNQPQHF
TRBV11-3,TRBJ2-5,TRBD2,.,TGTGCCAGCAGCTTAGATTTAGCGGGGTTACGCCAAGAGACCCAGTACTTC,CASSLDLAGLRQETQYF
TRBV9,TRBJ2-7,.,.,TGTGCCAGCAGCGTAGGAGGTGGTAGGGGATCCACCTACGAGCAGTACTTC,CASSVGGGRGSTYEQYF
TRBV29-1,TRBJ2-7,.,.,TGCAGCGTTGGGTGGGGGGTCGACGAGCAGTACTTC,CSVGWGVDEQYF
TRBV2,TRBJ2-7,.,.,TGTGCCAGCAAGCGGCGAACCTACGAGCAGTACTTC,CASKRRTYEQYF
TRBV24-1,TRBJ2-5,.,few,TGTGCCACCAGTGATTCAGGGGGAGGCCAGAAAGAGACCCAGTACTTC,CATSDSGGGQKETQYF
TRBV29-1,TRBJ1-2,.,.,TGCAGCGTTGCCCCCCGGGGGGTCCCGGGGAACTATGGCTACACCTTC,CSVAPRGVPGNYGYTF
TRBV4-3,TRBJ2-1,TRBD2,.,TGCGCCAGCAGCCTCGGGGGCGGGACTAGCGAAGACAATGAGCAGTTCTTC,CASSLGGGTSEDNEQFF
TRBV19,TRBJ2-2,TRBD1,.,TGTGCCAGTAGTACCCCCGGGACAGGGAACACCGGGGAGCTGTTTTTT,CASSTPGTGNTGELFF
TRBV9,TRBJ2-5,.,.,TGTGCCAGCAGCGTATGGGTAGGGGGGACCCAGTACTTC,CASSVWVGGTQYF
TRBV27,TRBJ2-3,.,.,TGTGCCAGCAGATCTTACAACACAGATACGCAGTATTTT,CASRSYNTDTQYF
TRBV10-3,TRBJ2-7,.,.,TGTGCCATCAGTGAGGGGAGCTACGAGCAGTACTTC,CAISEGSYEQYF
TRBV18,TRBJ2-3,.,.,TGTGCCAGCTCACAGGGAGTCGGGGGCACAGATACGCAGTATTTT,CASSQGVGGTDTQYF
TRBV28,TRBJ1-1,.,.,TGTGCCAGCAACCTACAGCCCATGAACACTGAAGCTTTCTTT,CASNLQPMNTEAFF